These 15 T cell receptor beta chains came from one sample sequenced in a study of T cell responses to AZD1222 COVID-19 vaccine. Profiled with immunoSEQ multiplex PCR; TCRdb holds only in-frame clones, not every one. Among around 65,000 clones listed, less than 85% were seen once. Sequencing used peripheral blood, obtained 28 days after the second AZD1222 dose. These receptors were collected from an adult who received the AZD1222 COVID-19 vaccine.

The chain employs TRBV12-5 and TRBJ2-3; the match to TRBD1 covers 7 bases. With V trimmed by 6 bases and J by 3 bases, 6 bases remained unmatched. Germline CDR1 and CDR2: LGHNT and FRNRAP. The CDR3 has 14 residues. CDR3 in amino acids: CASGRDRVTDTQYF. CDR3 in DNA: TGTGCTAGTGGCCGCGACAGGGTTACAGATACGCAGTATTTT. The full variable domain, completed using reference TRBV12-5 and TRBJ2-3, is DARVTQTPRHKVTEMGQEVTMRCQPILGHNTVFWYRQTMMQGLELLAYFRNRAPLDDSGMPKDRFSAEMPDATLATLKIQPSEPRDSAVYFCASGRDRVTDTQYFGPGTRLTVL.

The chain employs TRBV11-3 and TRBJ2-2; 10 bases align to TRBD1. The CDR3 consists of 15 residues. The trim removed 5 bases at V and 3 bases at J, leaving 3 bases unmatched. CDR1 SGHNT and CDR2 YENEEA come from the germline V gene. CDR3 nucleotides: TGTGCCAGCAGCCGGGACAGGGGACACACCGGGGAGCTGTTTTTT. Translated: CASSRDRGHTGELFF.

CDR3 sequence: CASPLFSGNTIYF. The DNA for the CDR3 is TGCGCCAGCCCTTTATTCTCTGGAAACACCATATATTTT. The V gene is TRBV10-1, the J gene TRBJ1-3; D not resolved. V lost 8 bases and J 0 bases, leaving 8 bases between the germline ends. The CDR3 runs to 13 residues. Germline CDR1 WNHNN, CDR2 SYGVQD (reference sequence).

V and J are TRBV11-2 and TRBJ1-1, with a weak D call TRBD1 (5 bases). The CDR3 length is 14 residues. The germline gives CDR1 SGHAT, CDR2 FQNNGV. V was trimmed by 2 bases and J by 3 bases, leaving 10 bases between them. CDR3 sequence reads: CASSLRGADTEAFF. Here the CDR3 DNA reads TGTGCCAGCAGCTTAAGGGGCGCCGACACTGAAGCTTTCTTT.

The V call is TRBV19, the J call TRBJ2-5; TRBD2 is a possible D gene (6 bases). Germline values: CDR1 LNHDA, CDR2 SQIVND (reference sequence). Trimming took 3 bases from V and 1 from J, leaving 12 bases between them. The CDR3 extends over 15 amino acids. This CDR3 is CASSIYVGGQETQYF. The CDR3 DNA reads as TGTGCCAGTAGTATCTACGTGGGGGGCCAAGAGACCCAGTACTTC.

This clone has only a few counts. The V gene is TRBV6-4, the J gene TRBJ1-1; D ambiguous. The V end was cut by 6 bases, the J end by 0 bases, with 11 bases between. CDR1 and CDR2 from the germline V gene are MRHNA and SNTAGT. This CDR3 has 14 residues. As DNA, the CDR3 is TGTGCCAGCAGGGGCACAGACCTGAACACTGAAGCTTTCTTT. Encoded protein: CASRGTDLNTEAFF.

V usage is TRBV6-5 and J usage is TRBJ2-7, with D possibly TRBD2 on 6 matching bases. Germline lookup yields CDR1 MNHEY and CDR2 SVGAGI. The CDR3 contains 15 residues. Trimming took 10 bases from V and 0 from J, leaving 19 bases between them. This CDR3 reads CATWRGQGSSYEQYF. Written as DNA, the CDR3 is TGTGCCACGTGGAGGGGTCAGGGATCCTCCTACGAGCAGTACTTC.

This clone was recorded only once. CDR3 amino acids: CASTLKRDETQYF. CDR3 bases: TGTGCCAGCACCCTTAAAAGGGATGAGACCCAGTACTTC. This chain joins TRBV11-3 and TRBJ2-5; no clear D. Germline loops: CDR1 SGHNT, CDR2 YENEEA. Between the trimmed V and J ends, which lost 7 bases and 5 bases, there was a span of 14 bases. CDR3 size: 13 residues.

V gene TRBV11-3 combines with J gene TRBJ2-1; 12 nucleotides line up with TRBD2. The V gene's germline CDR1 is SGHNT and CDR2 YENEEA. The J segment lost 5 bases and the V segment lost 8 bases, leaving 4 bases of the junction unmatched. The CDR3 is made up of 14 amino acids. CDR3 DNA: TGTGCCAGCCGACTAGCGGGGGCTAACAATGAGCAGTTCTTC. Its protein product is CASRLAGANNEQFF.

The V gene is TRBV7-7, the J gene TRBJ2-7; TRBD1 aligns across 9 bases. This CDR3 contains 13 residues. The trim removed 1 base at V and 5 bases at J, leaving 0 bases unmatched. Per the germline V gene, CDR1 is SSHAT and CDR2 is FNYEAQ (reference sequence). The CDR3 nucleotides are TGTGCCAGCAGCTTAGGACAGGGGGACGAGCAGTACTTC. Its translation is CASSLGQGDEQYF.

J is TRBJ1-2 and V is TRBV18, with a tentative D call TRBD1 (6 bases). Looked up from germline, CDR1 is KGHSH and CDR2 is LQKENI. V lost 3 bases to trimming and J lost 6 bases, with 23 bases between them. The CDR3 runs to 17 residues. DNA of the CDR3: TGTGCCAGCTCACCCCGGACTACAATACAGGGACGAGATGGCTACACCTTC. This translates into CASSPRTTIQGRDGYTF.

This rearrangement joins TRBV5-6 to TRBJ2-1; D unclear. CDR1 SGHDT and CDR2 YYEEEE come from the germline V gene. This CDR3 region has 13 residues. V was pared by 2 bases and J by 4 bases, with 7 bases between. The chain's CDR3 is CASSFDPYNEQFF. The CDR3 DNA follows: TGTGCCAGCAGCTTCGACCCATACAATGAGCAGTTCTTC. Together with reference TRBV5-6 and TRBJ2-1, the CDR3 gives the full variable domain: DAGVTQSPTHLIKTRGQQVTLRCSPKSGHDTVSWYQQALGQGPQFIFQYYEEEERQRGNFPDRFSGHQFPNYSSELNVNALLLGDSALYLCASSFDPYNEQFFGPGTRLTVL.

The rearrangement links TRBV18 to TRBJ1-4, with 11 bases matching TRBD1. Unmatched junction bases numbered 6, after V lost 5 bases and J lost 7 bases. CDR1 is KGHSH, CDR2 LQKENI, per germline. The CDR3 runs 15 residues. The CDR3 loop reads CASSSGQGDFEKLFF. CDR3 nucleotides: TGTGCCAGCTCATCGGGACAGGGGGACTTTGAAAAACTGTTTTTT.

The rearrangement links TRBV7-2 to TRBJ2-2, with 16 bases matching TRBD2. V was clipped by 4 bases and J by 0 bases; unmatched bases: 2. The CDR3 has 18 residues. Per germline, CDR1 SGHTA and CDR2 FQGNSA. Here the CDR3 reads CASSSGLAGGPNTGELFF. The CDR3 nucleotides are TGTGCCAGCAGCTCGGGACTAGCGGGAGGGCCGAACACCGGGGAGCTGTTTTTT.

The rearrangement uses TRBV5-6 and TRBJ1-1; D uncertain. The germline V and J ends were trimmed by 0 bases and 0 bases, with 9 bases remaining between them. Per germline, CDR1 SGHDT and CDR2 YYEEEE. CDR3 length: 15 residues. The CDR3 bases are TGTGCCAGCAGCTTGGGTTCGTTGATGAACACTGAAGCTTTCTTT. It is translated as CASSLGSLMNTEAFF.